Listed below are T cell receptor beta chains from one sample, sequenced in a study of T cells in Graves' hyperthyroidism and ophthalmopathy. TCRdb reprocessed the multiplex PCR reads via MiXCR and lists one record per CDR3 protein. The sample contains 700,000 to 950,000 distinct CDR3 sequences, approximately 40% of which appear only once. Sequencing input: blood. These receptors came from a woman aged 40 to 49 with Graves' hyperthyroidism. The CDR3 runs from the conserved cysteine through the conserved F or W. The order of the fields is D gene, V gene, clone size, J gene, CDR3 DNA, CDR3 protein. A D gene is named only where the DNA matches it firmly. Expanded clones get a size class; other rows say once, few or many, or leave the size out.

-	TRBV2	-	TRBJ2-3	TGTGCCAGCAGTGGCGACCCGAGGGATACGCAGTATTTT	CASSGDPRDTQYF
TRBD2	TRBV12-3/TRBV12-4	-	TRBJ2-5	TGTGCCAGCAGGGCGGGAGGGCCGCAAGAGGCCCAGTACTTC	CASRAGGPQEAQYF
TRBD1	TRBV19	-	TRBJ1-1	TGTGCCAGTAGAGGGGAGACAGGGAGTCCCACTGAAGCTTTCTTT	CASRGETGSPTEAFF
-	TRBV12-3/TRBV12-4	many	TRBJ1-5	TGTGCCAGCACCCGGGGGGAAGATCAGCCCCAGCATTTT	CASTRGEDQPQHF
-	TRBV7-8	many	TRBJ1-4	TGTGCCAGCAGCCCAAGGGGAAAGGGAGGTGAAAAACTGTTTTTT	CASSPRGKGGEKLFF
-	TRBV7-6	-	TRBJ2-7	TGTGCCAGCAGCCAAGTCAAGGGAACGGAGATTAGGCGGGTGCAGTACTTC	CASSQVKGTEIRRVQYF
-	TRBV2	-	TRBJ2-7	TGTGCCAGCAGCATCCGGGACCACCGGGGGGAGCAGTACTTC	CASSIRDHRGEQYF
-	TRBV12-3/TRBV12-4	many	TRBJ1-2	TGTGCCAGCAGGCCGGCGACCTACTGGTCGGGCTACACCTTC	CASRPATYWSGYTF
-	TRBV3-1	-	TRBJ1-2	TGTGCCAGCAGCCAGGGGGGCGTAAGAGCTAACTATGGCTACACCTTC	CASSQGGVRANYGYTF
-	TRBV28	-	TRBJ1-5	TGTGCCAGCAGTTTTGGGGGGCGAAGCAATCAGCCCCAGCATTTT	CASSFGGRSNQPQHF
-	TRBV7-9	-	TRBJ2-7	TGCGCCAGCAGCCACCTTCGGCTTGGACCTGAGCAGTACTTC	CASSHLRLGPEQYF
-	TRBV6-5	-	TRBJ2-7	TGTGCCAGCAGCTATCAGGTAGAGGGCGAGCAGTACTTC	CASSYQVEGEQYF
-	TRBV7-9	-	TRBJ2-2	-	CASSPGTSFSPGSCFF
-	TRBV7-8	many	TRBJ2-5	TGTGCCAGCAGCCACTACGAGCGAGCGGATCAAGAGACCCAGTACTTC	CASSHYERADQETQYF
-	TRBV6-5	few	TRBJ2-5	TGTGCCAGCAGTTACGGCGGGCGAGTTCAAGAGACCCAGTACTTC	CASSYGGRVQETQYF
TRBD2	TRBV12-3/TRBV12-4	-	TRBJ2-7	TGTGCCAGCACCCAAACTAGCGGGAGTATATCCTACGAGCAGTACTTC	CASTQTSGSISYEQYF
-	TRBV7-2	-	TRBJ2-7	TGTGCCAGCAGCTTAGGGGCGGGCCCCTCCTACGAGCAGTACTTC	CASSLGAGPSYEQYF
-	TRBV29-1	many	TRBJ1-1	TGCAGCGTTGAAGCCGGGCAGAAAAACACTGAAGCTTTCTTT	CSVEAGQKNTEAFF
TRBD2	TRBV20-1	-	TRBJ2-7	TGCAGTGCTAGAGATCGGGGGGGCGTGTACGAGCAGTACTTC	CSARDRGGVYEQYF
TRBD2	TRBV20-1	-	TRBJ2-7	TGCAGTGCTAGTAGCGGGAGGACCTACGAGCAGTACTTC	CSASSGRTYEQYF
-	TRBV7-2	-	TRBJ2-7	TGCGCCAGCAGCCAAGCGTTCAGGGATTACGAGCAGTACTTC	CASSQAFRDYEQYF
TRBD1	TRBV20-1	-	TRBJ1-2	TGCAGTGCCCTTTCAGGGGGCAACTCTGGCTACACCTTC	CSALSGGNSGYTF
TRBD1	TRBV6-2/TRBV6-3	-	TRBJ2-7	TGTGCCAGCAAGCCCTCCCAGGGGGCATCTTGGGAGCAGTACTTC	CASKPSQGASWEQYF
TRBD2	TRBV5-1	-	TRBJ2-7	TGCGCCAGCAGCCCTAGCGGGAGCTTCAGGTTCCCCGAGCAGTACTTC	CASSPSGSFRFPEQYF
TRBD1	TRBV2	many	TRBJ1-1	TGTGCCAGCAGTGAAAGGGGGCAACCGAACACTGAAGCTTTCTTT	CASSERGQPNTEAFF
-	TRBV7-2	few	TRBJ2-5	TGTGCCAGCAGCTCCCAGTACTTC	CASSSQYF
-	TRBV6-5	few	TRBJ2-5	TGTGCCAGCCATTCTATTGGAGAGACCCAGTACTTC	CASHSIGETQYF
-	TRBV12-3/TRBV12-4	few	TRBJ1-1	TGTGCCAGCAGACATATCATTGGGACTGAAGCTTTCTTT	CASRHIIGTEAFF
TRBD1	TRBV10-3	few	TRBJ2-2	TGTGCCATCAGTGAGAAAGTGGACAGGGACGGGGTTTTTTTTTTT	CAISEKVDRDGVFFF
TRBD1	TRBV27	-	TRBJ1-5	TGTGCCAACCGGGACAGGCTATTTAGCAATCAGCCCCAGCATTTT	CANRDRLFSNQPQHF
-	TRBV27	few	TRBJ2-7	TGTGCCAGCATCGTACTCTCGGAGGGCTACGAGCAGTACTTC	CASIVLSEGYEQYF
-	TRBV29-1	-	TRBJ2-3	TGCAGCGTTGAAGGGGTAGGGGGGATAGATACGCAGTATTTT	CSVEGVGGIDTQYF
-	TRBV10-2	-	TRBJ1-1	TGCGCCAGCAGGGCCAGGGCAGAAAATGAAGCTTTCTTT	CASRARAENEAFF
-	TRBV11-2	once	TRBJ1-2	TGTGCCAGCAGCTCCAGTGAATATCCGTATGGCCACACCTTC	CASSSSEYPYGHTF
TRBD1	TRBV19	-	TRBJ1-5	TGTGCCAGTAGTATCCGGGACAGGGGGCTCCCGCAGCCCCAGCATTTT	CASSIRDRGLPQPQHF
TRBD1	TRBV20-1	many	TRBJ2-5	TGCAGTGCTAGAGATCGGACAGGGACGGAGACCCAGTACTTC	CSARDRTGTETQYF
TRBD2	TRBV28	-	TRBJ2-7	TGTGCCAGCACCCTAACCGGACTAGCCTACGAGCAGTACTTC	CASTLTGLAYEQYF
-	TRBV15	many	TRBJ1-4	TGTGCCACCAGTTCACCGGGACTCAGTAATGAAAAACTGTTTTTT	CATSSPGLSNEKLFF
-	TRBV24-1	many	TRBJ1-1	TGTGCCACCCAGGGACGGAGGAACACTGAAGCTTTCTTT	CATQGRRNTEAFF
-	TRBV25-1	-	TRBJ1-6	TGTGCCGAGGGCAGGGTGGGATCACCCCTCCACTTT	CAEGRVGSPLHF
-	TRBV10-3	many	TRBJ1-1	TGTGCCATCAGTGAGTCTCGGGGTAACACTGAAGCTTTCTTT	CAISESRGNTEAFF
TRBD1	TRBV11-2	many	TRBJ1-4	TGTGCCAGCAGCTTGACAGGGGTGACAACTAATGAAAAACTGTTTTTT	CASSLTGVTTNEKLFF